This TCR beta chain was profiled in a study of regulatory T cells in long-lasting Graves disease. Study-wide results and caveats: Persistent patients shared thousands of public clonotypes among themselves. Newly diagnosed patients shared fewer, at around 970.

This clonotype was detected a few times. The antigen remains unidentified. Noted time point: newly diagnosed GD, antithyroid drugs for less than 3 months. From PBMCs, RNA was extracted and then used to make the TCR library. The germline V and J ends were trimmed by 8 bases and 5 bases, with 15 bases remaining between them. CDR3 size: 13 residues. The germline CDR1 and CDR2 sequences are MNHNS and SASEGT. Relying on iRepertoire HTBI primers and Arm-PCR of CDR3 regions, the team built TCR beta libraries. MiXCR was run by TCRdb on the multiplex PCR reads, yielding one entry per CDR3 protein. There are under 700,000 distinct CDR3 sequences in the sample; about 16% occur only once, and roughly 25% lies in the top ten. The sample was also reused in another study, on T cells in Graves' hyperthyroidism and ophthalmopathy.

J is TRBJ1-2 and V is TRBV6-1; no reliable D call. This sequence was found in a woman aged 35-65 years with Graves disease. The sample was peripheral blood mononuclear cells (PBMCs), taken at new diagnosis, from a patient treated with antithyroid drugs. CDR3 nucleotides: TGTGCCAGCTTCAGTAGCGACTGGTATGGCTACACCTTC. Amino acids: CASFSSDWYGYTF.